What follows is one TCR beta chain and its context. The table came from immunoSEQ multiplex PCR; TCRdb's copy has only in-frame clones and leaves some out. This sample has hundreds of thousands of clones, with around 87% found just once. This sample stems from a study of blood T cell repertoires in COVID-19. This CDR3 is built from 12 residues. The V gene lost 0 bases and the J gene lost 11 bases, with 8 bases spanning the gap. The rearrangement links TRBV12-3 or TRBV12-4 to TRBJ1-5; D gene uncertain. This sequence originates from a man aged 60-69 years who had recovered from COVID-19. Sequencing was carried out using peripheral blood. The CDR3 sequence is CASSLAGLAQHF. As DNA, the CDR3 is TGTGCCAGCAGTTTAGCCGGTCTGGCCCAGCATTTT.